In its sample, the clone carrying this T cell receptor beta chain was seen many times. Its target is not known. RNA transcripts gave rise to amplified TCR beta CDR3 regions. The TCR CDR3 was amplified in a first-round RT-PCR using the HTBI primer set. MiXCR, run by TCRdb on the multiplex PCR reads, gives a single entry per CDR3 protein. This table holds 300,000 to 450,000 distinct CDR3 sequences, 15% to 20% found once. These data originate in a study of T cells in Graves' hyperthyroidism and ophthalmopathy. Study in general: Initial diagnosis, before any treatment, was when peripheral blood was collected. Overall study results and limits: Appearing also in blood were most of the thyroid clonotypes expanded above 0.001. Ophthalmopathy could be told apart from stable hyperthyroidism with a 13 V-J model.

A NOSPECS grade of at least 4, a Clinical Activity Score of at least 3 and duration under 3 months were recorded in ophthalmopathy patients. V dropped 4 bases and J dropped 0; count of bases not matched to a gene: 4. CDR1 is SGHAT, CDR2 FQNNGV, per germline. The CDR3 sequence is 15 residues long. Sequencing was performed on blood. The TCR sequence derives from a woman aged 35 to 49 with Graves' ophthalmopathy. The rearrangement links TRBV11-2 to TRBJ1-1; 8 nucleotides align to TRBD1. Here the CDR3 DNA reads TGTGCCAGCAGCTGGATGGGACAGGTGAACACTGAAGCTTTCTTT. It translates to CASSWMGQVNTEAFF.